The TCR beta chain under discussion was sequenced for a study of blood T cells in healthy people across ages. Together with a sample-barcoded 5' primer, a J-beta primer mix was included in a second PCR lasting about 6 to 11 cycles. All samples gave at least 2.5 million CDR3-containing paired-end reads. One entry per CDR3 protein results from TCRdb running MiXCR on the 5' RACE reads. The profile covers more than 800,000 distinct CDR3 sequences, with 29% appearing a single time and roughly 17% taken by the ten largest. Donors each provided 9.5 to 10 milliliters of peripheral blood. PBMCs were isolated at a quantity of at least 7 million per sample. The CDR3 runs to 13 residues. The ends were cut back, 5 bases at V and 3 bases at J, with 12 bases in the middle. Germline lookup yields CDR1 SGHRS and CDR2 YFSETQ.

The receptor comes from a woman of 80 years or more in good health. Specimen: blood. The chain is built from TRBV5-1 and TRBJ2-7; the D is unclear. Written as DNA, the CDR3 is TGCGCCAGCAGTAGTTGGTTGGGCTACGAGCAGTACTTC. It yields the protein CASSSWLGYEQYF.